A single sample is the source of the 3 T cell receptor beta chains below, sequenced in a study of blood T cells in healthy people across ages. Combining a sample-barcoded 5' primer with a J-beta primer mix, a second PCR ran for about 6 to 12 cycles. TCRdb redid the calling of the 5' RACE reads with MiXCR, one entry per CDR3 protein. The sample comprises some 1.5 million distinct CDR3 sequences, roughly 27% of which are singletons, and roughly 8% rests with the top ten. Sequenced: blood. The receptors shown here come from a woman in her thirties in good health.

Concerning this clonotype itself: At one end the junction does not follow the germline gene, possibly because of a read error. The chain has TRBV25-1 and TRBJ1-2; 7 bases are shared with TRBD1. The V gene's germline CDR1 is MGHDK and CDR2 SYGVNS. CDR3 length equals 16 residues. Written as DNA, the CDR3 is TGTGCCAACAGTGAATCCCGAACAGGGGATAGAGATGGCTACACCTTC. It codes for CANSESRTGDRDGYTF.

In this sample, this clonotype turned up a few times. The chain employs TRBV7-2 and TRBJ2-7, with 10 bases fitting TRBD2. Per the germline V gene, CDR1 is SGHTA and CDR2 is FQGNSA. The CDR3 is 14 amino acids. With V trimmed by 0 bases and J by 5 bases, 1 base remained unmatched. The CDR3 coding sequence is TGTGCCAGCAGCTTAGCACTAGCGGGAAACGAGCAGTACTTC. It yields the protein CASSLALAGNEQYF.

This clonotype was detected only a few times. The chain uses TRBV28 and TRBJ2-4; 9 nucleotides line up with TRBD1. CDR1 is MDHEN, CDR2 SYDVKM, per germline. V was clipped by 6 bases and J by 8 bases; unmatched bases: 5. The CDR3 is 13 residues long. The CDR3 loop reads CASRLDRGDIQYF. The CDR3 DNA sequence: TGTGCCAGCAGGCTCGACAGGGGGGACATTCAGTACTTC.